This T cell receptor (beta chain) stems from a study of blood T cell repertoires in COVID-19. In the study overall: Sources were T cells, B-cell-depleted T cells, or PBMCs; the material itself was cDNA or gDNA.

In assigning cohorts, the study relied on participant-reported clinical history. Using immunoSEQ multiplex PCR, the repertoire was profiled, and TCRdb retains in-frame clones only, with some absent. The data contain approximately 160,000 clones, approximately 82% of them singletons. Sequenced material: PBMCs or T cells enriched from blood (not recorded which). This clonotype was obtained from a woman in her forties or fifties who had recovered from COVID-19.

The CDR3 region has the DNA TGTGCCAGCAGCCCAGGACAGGGAGGGTATGGCTACACCTTC. Translated: CASSPGQGGYGYTF. V usage is TRBV9 and J usage is TRBJ1-2; 8 bases match TRBD1. Germline CDR1 is SGDLS and CDR2 is YYNGEE. This CDR3 spans 14 amino acids. J lost 5 bases, V lost 4 bases, and 7 bases had no gene match.